This T cell receptor beta chain was found in a study of cytomegalovirus exposure and HLA in healthy donors. Study-wide findings and caveats: Differences between HLA loci emerged in a later analysis of TCR association rates, with DRB1 most and HLA-C fewest. In a later analysis, 15,000 to 20,000 TCR beta sequences were associated with HLA alleles at 0.05 false discovery rate.

13 Jbeta primers and 60 Vbeta primers were used for the PCR. TCRdb's copy holds only in-frame clones and misses some; the assay was immunoSEQ multiplex PCR. The table has 70,000 to 100,000 clones, about 80% seen once. Comment on this clone: Its matching antigen is unknown.

The sample comprised PBMCs. This sequence originates from a man between 45 and 60 years old in good health and CMV-seropositive.

CDR3 sequence: CASSFQGNRHGELFF. The DNA for the CDR3 is TGTGCCAGCAGTTTTCAGGGGAACCGGCACGGGGAGCTGTTTTTT. V gene TRBV2 combines with J gene TRBJ2-2, with D possibly matching TRBD1 (6 bases). Germline loops: CDR1 SNHLY, CDR2 FYNNEI. The CDR3 has 15 residues. Trimming shortened V by 5 bases and J by 7 bases, and 17 bases separated the two germline ends. Together with reference TRBV2 and TRBJ2-2, the CDR3 gives the full variable domain: EPEVTQTPSHQVTQMGQEVILRCVPISNHLYFYWYRQILGQKVEFLVSFYNNEISEKSEIFDDQFSVERPDGSNFTLKIRSTKLEDSAMYFCASSFQGNRHGELFFGEGSRLTVL.